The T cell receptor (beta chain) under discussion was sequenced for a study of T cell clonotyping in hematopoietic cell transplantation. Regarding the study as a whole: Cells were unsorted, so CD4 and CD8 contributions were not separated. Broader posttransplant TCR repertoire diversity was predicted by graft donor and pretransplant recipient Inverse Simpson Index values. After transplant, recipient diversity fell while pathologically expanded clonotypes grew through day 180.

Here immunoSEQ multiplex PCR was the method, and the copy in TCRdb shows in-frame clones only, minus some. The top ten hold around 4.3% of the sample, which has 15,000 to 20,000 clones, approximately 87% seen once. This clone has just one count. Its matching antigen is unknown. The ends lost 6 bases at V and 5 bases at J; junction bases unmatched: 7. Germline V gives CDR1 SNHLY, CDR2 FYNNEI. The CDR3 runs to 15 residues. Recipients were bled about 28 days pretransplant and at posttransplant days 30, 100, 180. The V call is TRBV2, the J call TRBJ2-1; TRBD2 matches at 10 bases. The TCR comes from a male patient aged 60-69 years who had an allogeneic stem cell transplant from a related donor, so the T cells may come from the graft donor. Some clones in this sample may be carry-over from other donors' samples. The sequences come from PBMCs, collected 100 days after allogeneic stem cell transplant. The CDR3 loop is CASSGILAGDNEQFF. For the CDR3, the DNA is TGTGCCAGCAGCGGGATTCTAGCGGGAGACAATGAGCAGTTCTTC.